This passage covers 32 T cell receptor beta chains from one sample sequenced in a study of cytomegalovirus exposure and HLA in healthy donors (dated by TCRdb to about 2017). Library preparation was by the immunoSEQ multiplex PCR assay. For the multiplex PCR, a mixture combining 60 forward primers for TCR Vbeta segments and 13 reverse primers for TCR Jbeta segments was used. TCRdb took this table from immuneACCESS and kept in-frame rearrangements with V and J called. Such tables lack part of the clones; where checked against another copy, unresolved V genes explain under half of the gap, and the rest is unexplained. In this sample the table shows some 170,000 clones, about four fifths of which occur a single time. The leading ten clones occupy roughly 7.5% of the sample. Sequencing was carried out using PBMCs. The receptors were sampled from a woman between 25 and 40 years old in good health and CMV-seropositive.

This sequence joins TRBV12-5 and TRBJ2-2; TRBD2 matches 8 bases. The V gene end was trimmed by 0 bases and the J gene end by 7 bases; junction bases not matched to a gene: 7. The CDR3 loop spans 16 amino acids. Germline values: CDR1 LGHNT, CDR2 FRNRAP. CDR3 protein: CASGLVLRGGLGELFF. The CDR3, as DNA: TGTGCTAGTGGTTTGGTATTACGGGGGGGCCTCGGGGAGCTGTTTTTT.

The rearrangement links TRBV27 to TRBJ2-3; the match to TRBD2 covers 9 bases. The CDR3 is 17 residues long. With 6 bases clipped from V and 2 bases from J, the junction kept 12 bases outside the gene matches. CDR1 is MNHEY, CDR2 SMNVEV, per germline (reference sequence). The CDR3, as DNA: TGTGCCAGCAGCCCTCGACTTAGCGGGAGATACACAGATACGCAGTATTTT. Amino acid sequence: CASSPRLSGRYTDTQYF.

The CDR3 DNA follows: TGTGCCAGCAGCTTAGGGCTCAGCACAGATACGCAGTATTTT. Encoded protein: CASSLGLSTDTQYF. The chain carries TRBV7-2 and TRBJ2-3; D is unclear. Germline V gene data show CDR1 as SGHTA and CDR2 as FQGNSA. The CDR3 sequence is 14 residues long. The germline V and J ends were trimmed by 1 base and 0 bases, with 5 bases remaining between them.

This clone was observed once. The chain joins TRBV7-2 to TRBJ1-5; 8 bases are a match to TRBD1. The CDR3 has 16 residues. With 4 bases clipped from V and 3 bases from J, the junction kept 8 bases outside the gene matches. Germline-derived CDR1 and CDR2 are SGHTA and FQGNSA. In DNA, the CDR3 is TGTGCCAGCAGCTCATCCCCAGGGGGCGTCAATCAGCCCCAGCATTTT. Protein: CASSSSPGGVNQPQHF.

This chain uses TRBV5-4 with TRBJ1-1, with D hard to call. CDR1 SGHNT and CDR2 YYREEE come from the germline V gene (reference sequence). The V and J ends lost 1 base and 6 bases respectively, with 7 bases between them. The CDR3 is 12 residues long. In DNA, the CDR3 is TGTGCCAGCAGCTTGAGGAGCTCTGAAGCTTTCTTT. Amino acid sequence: CASSLRSSEAFF. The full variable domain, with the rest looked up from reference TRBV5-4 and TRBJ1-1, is ETGVTQSPTHLIKTRGQQVTLRCSSQSGHNTVSWYQQALGQGPQFIFQYYREEENGRGNFPPRFSGLQFPNYSSELNVNALELDDSALYLCASSLRSSEAFFGQGTRLTVV.

The CDR3 region is CATYGQGRDTQYF. In nucleotides, the CDR3 is TGTGCCACCTACGGACAGGGGAGAGATACGCAGTATTTT. This chain connects TRBV28 to TRBJ2-3; TRBD1 matches at 9 bases. The CDR3 consists of 13 residues. The trim removed 10 bases at V and 5 bases at J, leaving 7 bases unmatched. Germline V gene lookup returns CDR1 MDHEN and CDR2 SYDVKM.

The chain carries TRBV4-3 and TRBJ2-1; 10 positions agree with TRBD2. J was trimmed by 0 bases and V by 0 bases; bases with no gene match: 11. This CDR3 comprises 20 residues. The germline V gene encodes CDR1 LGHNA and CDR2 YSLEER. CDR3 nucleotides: TGCGCCAGCAGCCAAGATTTGGTAGCGGGGGGCCCTAGCTCCTACAATGAGCAGTTCTTC. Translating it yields CASSQDLVAGGPSSYNEQFF.

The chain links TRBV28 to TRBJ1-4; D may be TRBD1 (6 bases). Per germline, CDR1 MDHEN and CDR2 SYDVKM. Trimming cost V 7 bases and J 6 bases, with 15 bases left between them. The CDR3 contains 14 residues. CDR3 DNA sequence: TGTGCCAGCACTTACACAGGGTTTTATGAAAAACTGTTTTTT. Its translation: CASTYTGFYEKLFF.

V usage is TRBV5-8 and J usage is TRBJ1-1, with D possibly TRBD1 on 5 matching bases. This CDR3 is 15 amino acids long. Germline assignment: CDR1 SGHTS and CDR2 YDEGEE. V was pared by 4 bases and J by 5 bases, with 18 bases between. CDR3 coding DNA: TGTGCCAGCAGCGCCTCTGGATCACGGGGGACTGAAGCTTTCTTT. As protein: CASSASGSRGTEAFF.

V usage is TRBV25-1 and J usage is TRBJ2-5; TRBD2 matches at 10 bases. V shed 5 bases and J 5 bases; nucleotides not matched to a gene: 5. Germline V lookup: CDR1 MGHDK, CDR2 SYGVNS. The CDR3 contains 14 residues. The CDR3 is CASSLAGGRETQYF. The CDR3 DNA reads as TGTGCCAGCAGTTTAGCGGGGGGAAGGGAGACCCAGTACTTC. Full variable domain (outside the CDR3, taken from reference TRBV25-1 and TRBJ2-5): EADIYQTPRYLVIGTGKKITLECSQTMGHDKMYWYQQDPGMELHLIHYSYGVNSTEKGDLSSESTVSRIRTEHFPLTLESARPSHTSQYLCASSLAGGRETQYFGPGTRLLVL.

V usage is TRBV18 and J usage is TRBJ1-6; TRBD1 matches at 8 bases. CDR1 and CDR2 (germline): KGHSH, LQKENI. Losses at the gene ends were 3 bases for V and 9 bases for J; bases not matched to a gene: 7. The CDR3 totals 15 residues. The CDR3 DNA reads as TGTGCCAGCTCACCGGGACAGGCCGAGAGTTCACCCCTCCACTTT. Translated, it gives CASSPGQAESSPLHF.

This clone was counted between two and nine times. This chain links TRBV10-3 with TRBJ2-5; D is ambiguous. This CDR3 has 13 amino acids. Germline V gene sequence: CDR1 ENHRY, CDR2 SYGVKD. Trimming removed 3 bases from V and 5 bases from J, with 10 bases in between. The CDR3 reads CAISERARETQYF. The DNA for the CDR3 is TGTGCCATCAGTGAAAGAGCGAGGGAGACCCAGTACTTC.

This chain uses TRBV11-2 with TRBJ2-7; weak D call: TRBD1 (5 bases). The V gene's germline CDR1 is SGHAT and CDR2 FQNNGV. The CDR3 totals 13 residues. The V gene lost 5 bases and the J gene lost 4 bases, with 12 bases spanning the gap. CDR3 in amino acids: CASSQSREYEQYF. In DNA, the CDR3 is TGTGCCAGCAGCCAGAGCAGGGAATACGAGCAGTACTTC.

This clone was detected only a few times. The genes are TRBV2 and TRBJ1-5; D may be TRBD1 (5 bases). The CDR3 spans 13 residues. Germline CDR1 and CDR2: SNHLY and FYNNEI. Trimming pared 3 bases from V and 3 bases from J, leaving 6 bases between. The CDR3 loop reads CASSEDTNQPQHF. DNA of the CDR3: TGTGCCAGCAGTGAGGACACCAATCAGCCCCAGCATTTT.

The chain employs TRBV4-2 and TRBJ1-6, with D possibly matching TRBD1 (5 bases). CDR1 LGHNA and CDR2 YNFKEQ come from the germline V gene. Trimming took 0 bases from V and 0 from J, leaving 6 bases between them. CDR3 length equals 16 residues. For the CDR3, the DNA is TGTGCCAGCAGCCAAGATACAGGCTCCTATAATTCACCCCTCCACTTT. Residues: CASSQDTGSYNSPLHF.

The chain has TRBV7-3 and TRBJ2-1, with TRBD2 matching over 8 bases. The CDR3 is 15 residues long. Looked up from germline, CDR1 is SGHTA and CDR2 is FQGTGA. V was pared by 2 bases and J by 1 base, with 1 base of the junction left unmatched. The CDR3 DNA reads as TGTGCCAGCAGCTTAGGCGGGGGGTCCTACAATGAGCAGTTCTTC. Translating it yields CASSLGGGSYNEQFF.

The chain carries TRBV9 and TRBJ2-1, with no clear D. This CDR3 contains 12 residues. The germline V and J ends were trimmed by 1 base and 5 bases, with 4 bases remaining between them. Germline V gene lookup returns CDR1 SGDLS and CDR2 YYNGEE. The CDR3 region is CASSVRDNEQFF. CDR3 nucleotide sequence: TGTGCCAGCAGCGTACGAGACAATGAGCAGTTCTTC.

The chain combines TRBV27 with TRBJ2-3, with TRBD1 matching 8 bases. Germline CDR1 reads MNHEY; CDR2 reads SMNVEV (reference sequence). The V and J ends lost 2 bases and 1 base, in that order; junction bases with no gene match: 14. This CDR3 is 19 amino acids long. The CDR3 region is CASSLPPGQGEFGTDTQYF. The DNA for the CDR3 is TGTGCCAGCAGTTTACCCCCCGGACAGGGTGAATTCGGCACAGATACGCAGTATTTT.

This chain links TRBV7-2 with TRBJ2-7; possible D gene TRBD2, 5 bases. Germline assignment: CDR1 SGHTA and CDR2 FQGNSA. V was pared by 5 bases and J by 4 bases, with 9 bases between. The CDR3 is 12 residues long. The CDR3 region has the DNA TGTGCCAGCAGCCGTACGGGGTACGAGCAGTACTTC. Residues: CASSRTGYEQYF.

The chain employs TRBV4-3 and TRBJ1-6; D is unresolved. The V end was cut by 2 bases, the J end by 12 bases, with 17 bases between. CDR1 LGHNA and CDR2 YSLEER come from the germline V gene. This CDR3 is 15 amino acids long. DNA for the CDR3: TGCGCCAGCAGCCAAATCCTCCGGGGTCGCGGACCCCTCCACTTT. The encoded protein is CASSQILRGRGPLHF.

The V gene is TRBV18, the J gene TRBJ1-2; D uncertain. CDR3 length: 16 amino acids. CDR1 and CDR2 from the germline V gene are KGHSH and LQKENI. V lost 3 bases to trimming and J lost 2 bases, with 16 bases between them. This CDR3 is CASSPADFVHNYGYTF. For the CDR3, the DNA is TGTGCCAGCTCACCTGCGGACTTTGTCCACAACTATGGCTACACCTTC. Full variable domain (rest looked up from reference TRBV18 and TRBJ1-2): NAGVMQNPRHLVRRRGQEARLRCSPMKGHSHVYWYRQLPEEGLKFMVYLQKENIIDESGMPKERFSAEFPKEGPSILRIQQVVRGDSAAYFCASSPADFVHNYGYTFGSGTRLTVV.

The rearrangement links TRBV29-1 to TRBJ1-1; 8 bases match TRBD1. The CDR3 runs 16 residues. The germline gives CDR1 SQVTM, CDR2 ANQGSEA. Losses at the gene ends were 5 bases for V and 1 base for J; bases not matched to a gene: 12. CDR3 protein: CSVTNPPGQGNTEAFF. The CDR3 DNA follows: TGCAGCGTTACCAACCCTCCCGGACAGGGGAACACTGAAGCTTTCTTT.

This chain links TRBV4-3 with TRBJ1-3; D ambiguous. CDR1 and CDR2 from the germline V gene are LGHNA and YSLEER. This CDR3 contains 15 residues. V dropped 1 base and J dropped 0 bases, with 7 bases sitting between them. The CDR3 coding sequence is TGCGCCAGCAGCCAAGCACAGAGCTCTGGAAACACCATATATTTT. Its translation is CASSQAQSSGNTIYF.

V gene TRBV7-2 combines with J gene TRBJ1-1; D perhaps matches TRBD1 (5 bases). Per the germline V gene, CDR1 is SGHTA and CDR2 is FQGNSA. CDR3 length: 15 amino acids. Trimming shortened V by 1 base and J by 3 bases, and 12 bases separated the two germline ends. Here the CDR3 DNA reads TGTGCCAGCAGCTTAGATCATGGCAGGGACACTGAAGCTTTCTTT. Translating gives CASSLDHGRDTEAFF.

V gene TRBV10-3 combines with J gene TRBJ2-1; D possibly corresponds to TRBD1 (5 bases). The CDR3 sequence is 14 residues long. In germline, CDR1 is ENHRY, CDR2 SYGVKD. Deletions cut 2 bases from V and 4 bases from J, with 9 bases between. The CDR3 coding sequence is TGTGCCATCAGTGAGGACCAGGGATACAATGAGCAGTTCTTC. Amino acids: CAISEDQGYNEQFF.

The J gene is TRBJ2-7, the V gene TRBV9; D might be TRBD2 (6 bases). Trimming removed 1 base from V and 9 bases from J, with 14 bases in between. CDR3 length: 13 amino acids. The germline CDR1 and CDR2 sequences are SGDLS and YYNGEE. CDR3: CASSVSGGNVQYF. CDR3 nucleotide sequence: TGTGCCAGCAGCGTAAGTGGGGGGAACGTGCAGTACTTC. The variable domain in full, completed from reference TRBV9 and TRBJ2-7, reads DSGVTQTPKHLITATGQRVTLRCSPRSGDLSVYWYQQSLDQGLQFLIQYYNGEERAKGNILERFSAQQFPDLHSELNLSSLELGDSALYFCASSVSGGNVQYFGPGTRLTVT.

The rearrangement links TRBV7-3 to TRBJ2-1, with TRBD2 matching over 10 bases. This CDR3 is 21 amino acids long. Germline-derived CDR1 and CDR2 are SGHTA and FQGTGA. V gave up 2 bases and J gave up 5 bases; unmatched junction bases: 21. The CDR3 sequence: CASSLSMGSGGIPFSDNEQFF. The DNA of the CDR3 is TGTGCCAGCAGCTTATCGATGGGTAGCGGGGGGATACCTTTCTCAGACAATGAGCAGTTCTTC.

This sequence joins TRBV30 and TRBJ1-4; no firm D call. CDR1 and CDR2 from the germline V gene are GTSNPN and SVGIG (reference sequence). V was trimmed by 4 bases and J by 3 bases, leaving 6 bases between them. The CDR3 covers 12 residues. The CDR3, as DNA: TGTGCCTGGAAGAGGGCTAATGAAAAACTGTTTTTT. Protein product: CAWKRANEKLFF.

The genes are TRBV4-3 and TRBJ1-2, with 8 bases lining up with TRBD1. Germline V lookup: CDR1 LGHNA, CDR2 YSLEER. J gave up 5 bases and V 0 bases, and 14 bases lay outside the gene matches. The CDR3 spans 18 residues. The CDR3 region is CASSQEGTGRRSLYGYTF. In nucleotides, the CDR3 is TGCGCCAGCAGCCAAGAGGGGACAGGAAGAAGGAGCCTGTATGGCTACACCTTC.

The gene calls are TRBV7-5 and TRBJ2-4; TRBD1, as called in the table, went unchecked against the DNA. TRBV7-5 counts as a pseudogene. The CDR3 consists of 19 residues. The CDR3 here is CARSPTEDFPGHVLNIQYF. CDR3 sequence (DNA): TGTGCCAGAAGCCCGACCGAGGATTTTCCGGGACACGTTCTAAACATTCAGTACTTC.

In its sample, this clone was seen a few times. The CDR3, as DNA: TGTGCGAGAGTCGGAGCGGGGCAGGGAGATACGCAGTATTTT. Amino acids: CARVGAGQGDTQYF. The gene calls are TRBV30 and TRBJ2-3; 7 bases line up with TRBD2. The CDR3 sequence is 14 residues long. Per the germline V gene, CDR1 is GTSNPN and CDR2 is SVGIG (reference sequence).

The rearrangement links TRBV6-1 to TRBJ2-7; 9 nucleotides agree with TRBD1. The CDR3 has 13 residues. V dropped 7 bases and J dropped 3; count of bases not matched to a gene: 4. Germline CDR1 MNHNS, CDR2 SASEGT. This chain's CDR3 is CASTKDRGYEQYF. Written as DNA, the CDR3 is TGTGCCAGCACGAAGGACAGGGGCTACGAGCAGTACTTC.